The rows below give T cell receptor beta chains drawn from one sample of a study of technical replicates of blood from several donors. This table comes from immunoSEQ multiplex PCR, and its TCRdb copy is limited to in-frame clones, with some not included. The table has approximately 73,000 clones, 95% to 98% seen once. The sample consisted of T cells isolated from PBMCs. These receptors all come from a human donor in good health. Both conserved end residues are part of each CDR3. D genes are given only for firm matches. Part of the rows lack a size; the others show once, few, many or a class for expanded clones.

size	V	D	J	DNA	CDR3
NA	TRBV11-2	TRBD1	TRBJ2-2	TGTGCCAGCAGTTTAAGGACAGGGTGGATCGGGGAGCTGTTTTTT	CASSLRTGWIGELFF
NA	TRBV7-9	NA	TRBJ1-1	TGTGCCAGCAGGCTGGGCAGGGCAGAAGCTTTCTTT	CASRLGRAEAFF
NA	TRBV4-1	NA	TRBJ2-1	TGCGCCAGCAGCCGGGCTAGCGTCTACAATGAGCAGTTCTTC	CASSRASVYNEQFF
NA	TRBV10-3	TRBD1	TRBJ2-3	TGTGCCATCTCGGGACAGGGGACAGATACGCAGTATTTT	CAISGQGTDTQYF
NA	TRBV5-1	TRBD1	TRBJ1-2	TGCGCCAGCAGCGGGGCTACAGGGGGCTATGGCTACACCTTC	CASSGATGGYGYTF
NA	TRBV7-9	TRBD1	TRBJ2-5	TGTGCCAGCAGCTCCCGGACAGGGGACCGGGGGGACTTC	CASSSRTGDRGDF
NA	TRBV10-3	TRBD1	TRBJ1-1	TGTGCCGCGGGACAGGGAATCATCACTGAAGCTTTCTTT	CAAGQGIITEAFF
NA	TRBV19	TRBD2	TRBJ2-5	TGTGCCAGTAGTCCACTTCGGGAGGGCCCCGAGACCCAGTACTTC	CASSPLREGPETQYF
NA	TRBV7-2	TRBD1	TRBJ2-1	TGTGCCAGCAGCTTGGGGACAGGGAGATACAATGAGCAGTTCTTC	CASSLGTGRYNEQFF
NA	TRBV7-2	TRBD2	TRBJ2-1	TGTGCCAGCAGTAACGGGAGGCCAACTTACAATGAGCAGTTCTTC	CASSNGRPTYNEQFF
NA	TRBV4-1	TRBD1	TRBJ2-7	TGCGCCAGCAGCCATATAGACAGGGGCTACGAGCAGTACTTC	CASSHIDRGYEQYF
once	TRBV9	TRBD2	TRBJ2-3	TGTGCCAGCAGCTTTTCCGGGACTAGTACGCATACGCAGTATTTT	CASSFSGTSTHTQYF
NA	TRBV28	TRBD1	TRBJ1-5	TGTGCCAGCAGTAGGACAGGGGATCAGCCCCAGCATTTT	CASSRTGDQPQHF
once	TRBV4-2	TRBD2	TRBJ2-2	TGTGCCAGCAGCCATGTAGCGGGATCAAACACCGGGGAGCTGTTTTTT	CASSHVAGSNTGELFF
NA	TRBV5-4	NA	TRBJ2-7	TGTGCCAGCAGCCCCCACCGCGGGCCTGACTACGAGCAGTACTTC	CASSPHRGPDYEQYF
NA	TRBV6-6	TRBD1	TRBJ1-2	TGTGCCAGCAGTTATGACAGGGACTATGGCTACACCTTC	CASSYDRDYGYTF
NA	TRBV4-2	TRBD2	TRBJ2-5	TGTGCCAGCAGCCAAGAAGTAAGGGTGGAGCGGGAGGGGGAGACCCAGTACTTC	CASSQEVRVEREGETQYF
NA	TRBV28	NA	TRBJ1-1	TGTGCCAGCAGTGGAGGGACTCTGAACACTGAAGCTTTCTTT	CASSGGTLNTEAFF
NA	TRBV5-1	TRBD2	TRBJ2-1	TGCGCCAGCAGCCCCGGGACTAGCGGCCCCCATGAGCAGTTCTTC	CASSPGTSGPHEQFF
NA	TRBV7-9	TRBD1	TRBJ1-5	TGTGCCAGCAGCCCCGGGACAGGGGGCGCGTTGGGACAGCCCCAGCATTTT	CASSPGTGGALGQPQHF
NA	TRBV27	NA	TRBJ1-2	TGTGCCAGCAGTTTAAGTTTAGGGACACCCTATGGCTACACCTTC	CASSLSLGTPYGYTF
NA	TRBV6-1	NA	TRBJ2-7	TGTGCCAGCAGTGAAGGGCCCTTCTCCTACGAGCAGTACTTC	CASSEGPFSYEQYF
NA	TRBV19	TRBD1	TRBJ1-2	TGTGCCAGTAGAGGGGGACAGATTAACTATGGCTACACCTTC	CASRGGQINYGYTF